Presented here are 8 T cell receptor beta chains from one specimen sequenced in a study of T cells in Graves' hyperthyroidism and ophthalmopathy. TCR beta CDR3 regions were amplified from RNA. Initially, a first-round RT-PCR of the TCR CDR3 employed the HTBI primer set. Via MiXCR, TCRdb re-called the multiplex PCR reads, giving one row per CDR3 protein. This sample carries around 610,000 distinct CDR3 sequences, 14% to 15% of them seen once, and the ten largest clones take over 3.5%. The sequenced material came from blood. These receptors were obtained from a woman in her thirties or forties with Graves' ophthalmopathy.

This clonotype was seen many times. V usage is TRBV27 and J usage is TRBJ1-5, with D uncertain. The germline V gene encodes CDR1 MNHEY and CDR2 SMNVEV (reference sequence). The V gene lost 2 bases and the J gene lost 4 bases, with 9 bases spanning the gap. The CDR3 is 14 amino acids. CDR3 in DNA: TGTGCCAGCAGTTTAGGTTTGGGAAATCAGCCCCAGCATTTT. It codes for CASSLGLGNQPQHF.

The rearrangement links TRBV28 to TRBJ1-1; D ambiguous. This CDR3 spans 15 amino acids. Trimming took 6 bases from V and 2 from J, leaving 16 bases between them. Per the germline V gene, CDR1 is MDHEN and CDR2 is SYDVKM. The CDR3 nucleotides read TGTGCCAGCAGCGCTTCCTTCACCCTTAACACTGAAGCTTTCTTT. Residues: CASSASFTLNTEAFF.

A few counts support this clonotype. V gene TRBV9 combines with J gene TRBJ2-7; no firm D call. Germline assignment: CDR1 SGDLS and CDR2 YYNGEE. The CDR3 consists of 14 residues. Deletions cut 4 bases from V and 3 bases from J, with 14 bases between. Here the CDR3 reads CASSPSVLSYEQYF. The CDR3 DNA follows: TGTGCCAGCAGCCCCTCGGTACTTAGCTACGAGCAGTACTTC.

This clonotype was seen a handful of times. This chain connects TRBV20-1 to TRBJ1-1; perhaps TRBD1 as D (5 bases). Trimming pared 3 bases from V and 10 bases from J, leaving 12 bases between. The CDR3 has 11 amino acids. Germline V lookup: CDR1 DFQATT, CDR2 SNEGSKA (reference sequence). Here the CDR3 reads CSARDPGRAFF. The CDR3 region has the DNA TGCAGTGCTAGGGATCCAGGGAGAGCTTTCTTT.

This clonotype was observed many times. The chain is built from TRBV28 and TRBJ1-1, with TRBD1 matching 9 bases. The length of the CDR3 is 15 residues. Germline CDR1 is MDHEN and CDR2 is SYDVKM. The V gene end was trimmed by 5 bases and the J gene end by 9 bases; junction bases not matched to a gene: 13. CDR3 DNA sequence: TGTGCCAGCAGTCCTCCGGGACAGGGCTTATCTAAAGCTTTCTTT. Translated, it gives CASSPPGQGLSKAFF.

The chain links TRBV30 to TRBJ1-3; D ambiguous. V dropped 2 bases and J dropped 0 bases, with 14 bases sitting between them. The germline V gene encodes CDR1 GTSNPN and CDR2 SVGIG (reference sequence). CDR3 length: 16 amino acids. DNA of the CDR3: TGTGCCTGGAGTCCGACCTTCGGCTTCTCTGGAAACACCATATATTTT. Translated: CAWSPTFGFSGNTIYF.

Only a few counts were recorded for this clonotype. The chain recombines TRBV30 with TRBJ1-5; D is perhaps TRBD1 (5 bases). Germline V gene sequence: CDR1 GTSNPN, CDR2 SVGIG (reference sequence). This CDR3 comprises 15 residues. Trimming took off 2 bases at V and 6 bases at J, with 17 bases between the two ends. The CDR3 loop is CAWSNGFWGGQPQHF. CDR3 DNA: TGTGCCTGGAGTAATGGATTTTGGGGCGGTCAGCCCCAGCATTTT.

This chain links TRBV3-1 with TRBJ1-1, with 10 nucleotides matching TRBD1. V shed 6 bases and J 7 bases; nucleotides not matched to a gene: 11. The CDR3 length is 15 residues. Germline CDR1 LGHDT, CDR2 YNNKEL (reference sequence). CDR3 amino acids: CASSERLRDRGEAFF. CDR3 nucleotide sequence: TGTGCCAGCAGTGAAAGGCTCCGGGACAGGGGTGAAGCTTTCTTT.